This T cell receptor beta chain stems from a study of CD4 T cells in relation to SARS-CoV-2 and coronaviruses. CDR3 size: 13 residues. The germline gives CDR1 MRHNA, CDR2 SNTAGT. V lost 3 bases, J lost 7 bases, and 9 bases lay in between. This clone was seen only a few times. The antigen is unknown. Unexposed donor CD4+ T cells date from 2011-2018, before the COVID-19 pandemic. After ten to eleven days of culture, CD4+ T cells were isolated. The study's findings and limits: In roughly 60% of donors, memory CD4+ clonotypes crossrecognized SARS-CoV-2 and at least one common cold coronavirus spike.

Method: immunoSEQ multiplex PCR; TCRdb's copy keeps in-frame clones and lacks some. The profile shows around 23,000 clones, around 70% of them singletons. V usage is TRBV6-4 and J usage is TRBJ1-4; D may be TRBD1 (5 bases). This TCR was sampled from a human donor in good health. Sequenced input: CD4+ T cells from PBMCs, cultured in vitro. CDR3 region: CASSEARGEKLFF. CDR3 DNA: TGTGCCAGCAGTGAGGCGAGGGGTGAAAAACTGTTTTTT.